A selection of T cell receptor beta chains follows, all from one sample in a study of cytomegalovirus exposure and HLA in healthy donors. Some clones are missing from TCRdb's copy, which holds only in-frame ones; the method was immunoSEQ multiplex PCR. The sample includes hundreds of thousands of clones, 82% of them seen just once. Sequencing was carried out using PBMCs. The receptors here all came from a man between 35 and 55 years old in good health and CMV-seropositive. Each CDR3 is given with its conserved first and last residue. Fields, in order: J gene, D gene, V gene, clone size, CDR3 DNA, CDR3 protein. A D gene is named only where the DNA matches it firmly. For some rows the clone size is stated as once, few or many, or as a class when expanded; others skip it.

TRBJ2-1	NA	TRBV7-3	once	TGTGCCAGCAGCTTAAACAGGAGGGGAAACGGGGAGCAGTTCTTC	CASSLNRRGNGEQFF
TRBJ2-1	NA	TRBV7-6	NA	TGTGCCAGCAGCTTAGCCGTGGGAGTTCAGTTCTTC	CASSLAVGVQFF
TRBJ1-1	NA	TRBV19	NA	TGTGCCAGCGAATATGGGCAGATGAACACTGAAGCTTTCTTT	CASEYGQMNTEAFF
TRBJ2-1	TRBD1	TRBV5-4	NA	TGTGCCAGCAGGGGACAGGACTACAATGAGCAGTTCTTC	CASRGQDYNEQFF
TRBJ2-7	TRBD2	TRBV27	NA	TGTGCCAGCAGTCCAAAGCCCCCGACTAGCGGGAGTCTTTCCTACGAGCAGTACTTC	CASSPKPPTSGSLSYEQYF
TRBJ2-6	NA	TRBV14	NA	TGTGCCAGCAGCCAAGATATTTTTGGGAGCTCTGGGGCCAACGTCCTGACTTTC	CASSQDIFGSSGANVLTF
TRBJ1-1	NA	TRBV30	NA	TGTGCCTGGGGAAGAGCGGGGGTACTTGGCACTGAAGCTTTCTTT	CAWGRAGVLGTEAFF
TRBJ2-1	TRBD1	TRBV7-2	NA	TGTGCCAGCAGCTCCCCACGACAGGGGAATGAGCAGTTCTTC	CASSSPRQGNEQFF
TRBJ1-3	NA	TRBV5-1	NA	TGCGCCAGCAGCCGCGAACAGGGCTCCGGAAACACCATATATTTT	CASSREQGSGNTIYF
TRBJ1-1	TRBD1	TRBV7-9	NA	TGTGCCAGCAGCGCCACAGGGGGCGGGACAGCTTTCTTT	CASSATGGGTAFF
TRBJ1-2	NA	TRBV19	NA	TGTGCCAGTAGTAATACAGGGTATGGCTACACCTTC	CASSNTGYGYTF